The 2 T cell receptor beta chains reported below all come from one sample, sequenced in a study of T cells in Graves' hyperthyroidism and ophthalmopathy. Authors of the study amplified TCR beta CDR3 regions from RNA transcripts. Carried out on the TCR CDR3, a first-round RT-PCR used the HTBI primer set. TCRdb re-derived calls from the multiplex PCR reads in MiXCR, one entry per CDR3 protein. The sample has 490,000 or so distinct CDR3 sequences; under 25% are singletons. Source material: blood. Source of these receptors: a woman between 70 and 85 years old with Graves' ophthalmopathy.

This clonotype has just a few counts. V is TRBV3-1 and J is TRBJ1-1, with TRBD1 matching 8 bases. Per the germline V gene, CDR1 is LGHDT and CDR2 is YNNKEL (reference sequence). The V and J ends lost 7 bases and 1 base, in that order; junction bases with no gene match: 5. CDR3 length: 14 residues. The CDR3 coding sequence is TGTGCCAGCACTACCGGGACAGGGAACACTGAAGCTTTCTTT. This encodes CASTTGTGNTEAFF.

In this sample, this clonotype turned up many times. The rearrangement uses TRBV28 and TRBJ2-5; 8 nucleotides match TRBD2. This CDR3 region has 16 residues. CDR1 MDHEN and CDR2 SYDVKM come from the germline V gene. V was clipped by 5 bases and J by 1 base; unmatched bases: 9. The CDR3: CASSQYSSGSQETQYF. The DNA of the CDR3 is TGTGCCAGCAGTCAGTATTCCAGCGGGAGCCAAGAGACCCAGTACTTC.